These T cell receptor beta chains were read from a single sample in a study of T cells in Graves' hyperthyroidism and ophthalmopathy. MiXCR was run by TCRdb on the multiplex PCR reads, yielding one entry per CDR3 protein. The repertoire holds roughly 400,000 distinct CDR3 sequences, with around 15% as singletons. The sample comprised blood. The receptors stem from a man over 45 with Graves' ophthalmopathy. CDR3s include the opening cysteine and the closing phenylalanine or tryptophan. Fields, in order: D gene, clone size, V gene, J gene, CDR3 protein, CDR3 DNA. D genes are given only for firm matches. Size tells how often a clone was seen (once, few, many) or the class of an expanded clone, and some rows leave it out.

d_call: TRBD2
clone_size: many
v_call: TRBV11-2
j_call: TRBJ2-1
cdr3_aa: CASSLVLGLAGYNEQFF
cdr3_nt: TGTGCCAGCAGCTTAGTGCTCGGACTAGCGGGTTACAATGAGCAGTTCTTC

d_call: TRBD2
clone_size: many
v_call: TRBV2
j_call: TRBJ2-7
cdr3_aa: CASRQLAEIYEQYF
cdr3_nt: TGTGCCAGCAGACAACTAGCGGAGATCTACGAGCAGTACTTC

d_call: NA
clone_size: many
v_call: TRBV11-2
j_call: TRBJ2-3
cdr3_aa: CASSRDTSTDTQYF
cdr3_nt: TGTGCCAGCAGCCGAGATACTAGCACAGATACGCAGTATTTT

d_call: TRBD1
clone_size: NA
v_call: TRBV3-1
j_call: TRBJ2-1
cdr3_aa: CASSQDLTGGNEQFF
cdr3_nt: TGTGCCAGCAGCCAAGATCTCACAGGGGGCAATGAGCAGTTCTTC

d_call: NA
clone_size: many
v_call: TRBV30
j_call: TRBJ1-6
cdr3_aa: CAWRGSRVNSPLHF
cdr3_nt: TGTGCCTGGAGGGGATCTCGAGTTAATTCACCCCTCCACTTT

d_call: TRBD2
clone_size: many
v_call: TRBV9
j_call: TRBJ2-2
cdr3_aa: CASSVDSGTNTGELFF
cdr3_nt: TGTGCCAGCAGCGTAGACAGCGGGACGAACACCGGGGAGCTGTTTTTT

d_call: NA
clone_size: many
v_call: TRBV20-1
j_call: TRBJ1-4
cdr3_aa: CSASGAGEKLFF
cdr3_nt: TGCAGTGCCTCAGGGGCGGGTGAAAAACTGTTTTTT

d_call: NA
clone_size: many
v_call: TRBV3-1
j_call: TRBJ2-1
cdr3_aa: CASSQPSSSYNEQFF
cdr3_nt: TGTGCCAGCAGCCAACCGAGCAGCTCCTACAATGAGCAGTTCTTC

d_call: NA
clone_size: many
v_call: TRBV18
j_call: TRBJ1-5
cdr3_aa: CASSPLGEGSNQPQHF
cdr3_nt: TGTGCCAGCTCACCACTCGGGGAAGGGAGCAATCAGCCCCAGCATTTT

d_call: NA
clone_size: NA
v_call: TRBV29-1
j_call: TRBJ1-4
cdr3_aa: CSVFDSATNEKLFF
cdr3_nt: TGCAGCGTTTTCGACAGTGCAACTAATGAAAAACTGTTTTTT

d_call: NA
clone_size: many
v_call: TRBV20-1
j_call: TRBJ2-3
cdr3_aa: CSTLPFGTDTQYF
cdr3_nt: TGCAGTACCCTCCCTTTCGGCACAGATACGCAGTATTTT